A single TCR beta chain is shown here with its context. Its antigen is still unknown. The sample holds other DNA sequences that translate to the same CDR3. The sample is drawn from a study of shared clonotypes between healthy human individuals. Looking at the study overall: A donor's plate count was three for CD4 naive and three for CD4 memory; CD8 naive had two and CD8 memory one. Study-level points and caveats: In the sorted subsets, rarefaction showed sequencing was incomplete despite large depth. It was observed that approximately 5% of naive CD4 clonotypes were shared across a handful of donors.

V dropped 3 bases and J dropped 3 bases, with 6 bases sitting between them. This CDR3 comprises 12 residues. Germline V lookup: CDR1 KGHSH, CDR2 LQKENI. Assay: immunoSEQ multiplex PCR; the TCRdb copy retains only in-frame clones and omits some. The sample carries some 1 million clones, around 75% recorded once. The TCR was taken from a man younger than 35 in good health. Sequences were obtained from memory CD4+ T cells sorted from blood. The sample's subset: CD45RA-negative fraction. The V and J genes are TRBV18 and TRBJ2-7; tentatively, D is TRBD1 (5 bases). The CDR3 DNA reads TGTGCCAGCTCACCCACAGGCTACGAGCAGTACTTC. Translated: CASSPTGYEQYF.